This T cell receptor beta chain originates from a study of cytomegalovirus exposure and HLA in healthy donors. Germline CDR1 is MNHEY and CDR2 is SMNVEV (reference sequence). The CDR3 runs to 15 residues. V dropped 6 bases and J dropped 1 base, with 14 bases sitting between them. The PCR had 60 Vbeta and 13 Jbeta primers. The repertoire was sequenced with immunoSEQ multiplex PCR; TCRdb's copy has only in-frame clones and lacks some. The sample has under 150,000 clones, roughly 82% seen once; the top ten hold approximately 1.1%. Specimen: PBMCs. The genes are TRBV27 and TRBJ2-3; D might be TRBD2 (5 bases). The receptor's source is a boy between 10 and 17 years old in good health and CMV-seronegative. The CDR3 DNA reads as TGTGCCAGCAGACCCGATTATAGCGGCACAGATACGCAGTATTTT. As protein: CASRPDYSGTDTQYF.